Following are 21 T cell receptor beta chains from one sample sequenced in a study of shared clonotypes between healthy human individuals. The table came from immunoSEQ multiplex PCR; TCRdb's copy has only in-frame clones and leaves some out. The sample comprises 2,500,000 or so clones, around 94% of which are singletons, and roughly 0.13% rests with the top ten. The sample taken for sequencing was naive CD4+ T cells sorted from blood. Subset reported: CD45RA+ positively selected. The origin of the receptors is a man younger than 30 in good health.

This clone came up once. The J gene is TRBJ2-7, the V gene TRBV7-6; 9 positions match TRBD1. The V gene's germline CDR1 is SGHVS and CDR2 FNYEAQ. V lost 3 bases and J lost 4; bases outside the gene matches: 4. The CDR3 contains 14 residues. Here the CDR3 DNA reads TGTGCCAGCAGCTTGGGGACAGGGCTTTACGAGCAGTACTTC. The encoded protein is CASSLGTGLYEQYF.

This chain joins TRBV14 and TRBJ2-1; 7 bases are a match to TRBD2. Trimming cost V 4 bases and J 8 bases; bases outside gene matches: 17. CDR3 length: 17 residues. The germline gives CDR1 SGHDN, CDR2 FVKESK. CDR3 sequence reads: CASSPPPGEGRFYEQFF. The CDR3 DNA follows: TGTGCCAGCAGCCCCCCCCCGGGGGAGGGCCGTTTCTATGAGCAGTTCTTC.

V and J are TRBV5-1 and TRBJ2-7, with TRBD2 matching 9 bases. CDR1 and CDR2 from the germline V gene are SGHRS and YFSETQ. V gave up 1 base and J gave up 7 bases; unmatched junction bases: 9. The CDR3 runs to 15 residues. The CDR3 loop is CASSLSTSGYEEQYF. CDR3 nucleotide sequence: TGCGCCAGCAGCTTGTCTACTAGCGGGTACGAAGAGCAGTACTTC.

This chain joins TRBV6-5 and TRBJ2-7; D perhaps matches TRBD2 (6 bases). This CDR3 contains 13 residues. The V gene's germline CDR1 is MNHEY and CDR2 SVGAGI. V was cut by 6 bases and J by 1 base, with 10 bases left in between. The CDR3 nucleotides are TGTGCCAGCAGCCGACTAGTGTCCTACGAGCAGTACTTC. Residues: CASSRLVSYEQYF.

J is TRBJ1-1 and V is TRBV15; perhaps TRBD1 as D (6 bases). V dropped 4 bases and J dropped 3 bases, with 12 bases sitting between them. CDR3 size: 14 residues. The V gene's germline CDR1 is LNHNV and CDR2 YYDKDF (reference sequence). The CDR3: CATSIRGGDTEAFF. The DNA of the CDR3 is TGTGCCACCAGCATCAGGGGAGGGGACACTGAAGCTTTCTTT.

This clone occurred once. The chain links TRBV18 to TRBJ2-4; D unclear. The CDR3 loop spans 13 amino acids. Germline assignment: CDR1 KGHSH and CDR2 LQKENI. V was shortened by 5 bases and J by 6 bases, with 11 bases between the two germline ends. The CDR3 is CASSTTKTNIQYF. The CDR3 nucleotides are TGTGCCAGCTCAACGACAAAAACAAACATTCAGTACTTC.

The table lists this clone with a count of one. The chain couples TRBV28 to TRBJ1-1, with D possibly TRBD1 on 5 matching bases. The CDR3 extends over 14 amino acids. Germline V gene lookup returns CDR1 MDHEN and CDR2 SYDVKM. V lost 7 bases and J 7 bases, leaving 19 bases between the germline ends. The CDR3 coding sequence is TGTGCCAGCACCGAGGGGTCTGTAGGCAATGAAGCTTTCTTT. This sequence encodes CASTEGSVGNEAFF.

This clone was counted only a few times. This rearrangement joins TRBV2 to TRBJ1-1; D remains ambiguous. Trimming removed 5 bases from V and 5 bases from J, with 9 bases in between. The CDR3 extends over 12 amino acids. From germline, CDR1 is SNHLY and CDR2 FYNNEI. The CDR3 sequence: CASSFGWTEAFF. DNA of the CDR3: TGTGCCAGCAGTTTCGGGTGGACTGAAGCTTTCTTT.

The V gene is TRBV4-1, the J gene TRBJ2-5; D might be TRBD2 (5 bases). The length of the CDR3 is 17 residues. Germline V gives CDR1 MGHRA, CDR2 YSYEKL. V was trimmed by 0 bases and J by 2 bases, leaving 16 bases between them. The CDR3 sequence is CASSQEFGVSSQETQYF. CDR3 DNA: TGCGCCAGCAGCCAAGAATTCGGGGTTAGTTCTCAAGAGACCCAGTACTTC.

Turning to this clone: Within the sample, other DNA sequences also encode this same CDR3. This chain connects TRBV18 to TRBJ2-2; D may be TRBD1 (5 bases). Germline V gene lookup returns CDR1 KGHSH and CDR2 LQKENI. The CDR3 totals 15 residues. Deletions cut 1 base from V and 3 bases from J, with 9 bases between. CDR3 sequence (DNA): TGTGCCAGCTCACCACTTCAGGGTGACACCGGGGAGCTGTTTTTT. Amino acids: CASSPLQGDTGELFF.

The chain carries TRBV5-1 and TRBJ2-2, with 10 bases lining up with TRBD1. Germline V lookup: CDR1 SGHRS, CDR2 YFSETQ. V lost 5 bases and J lost 4; bases outside the gene matches: 5. The CDR3 has 15 residues. The CDR3 sequence is CASRLDRGATGELFF. In nucleotides, the CDR3 is TGCGCCAGCAGACTGGACAGGGGGGCCACCGGGGAGCTGTTTTTT.

V gene TRBV25-1 combines with J gene TRBJ1-4; D possibly corresponds to TRBD1 (6 bases). The CDR3 contains 14 residues. V shed 2 bases and J shed 8 bases, with 12 bases lying between them. Germline V gives CDR1 MGHDK, CDR2 SYGVNS. The CDR3 DNA sequence: TGTGCCAGCAGTGAAGCTTGGACAGTCGAAAAACTGTTTTTT. Translating gives CASSEAWTVEKLFF. Full variable domain (missing parts from reference TRBV25-1 and TRBJ1-4): EADIYQTPRYLVIGTGKKITLECSQTMGHDKMYWYQQDPGMELHLIHYSYGVNSTEKGDLSSESTVSRIRTEHFPLTLESARPSHTSQYLCASSEAWTVEKLFFGSGTQLSVL.

This chain links TRBV14 with TRBJ2-1, with 10 bases that match TRBD2. Germline-derived CDR1 and CDR2 are SGHDN and FVKESK. Trimming removed 4 bases from V and 14 bases from J; junction bases left unmatched: 8. The CDR3 sequence is 13 residues long. The CDR3 DNA reads TGTGCCAGCAGCCCAGACCTAGCGGGAGATAAGTTCTTC. Protein: CASSPDLAGDKFF.

The gene calls are TRBV10-3 and TRBJ2-7; TRBD1 aligns across 9 bases. Germline CDR1 and CDR2: ENHRY and SYGVKD. There are 18 residues in the CDR3. The junction had 19 bases not matched to a gene; V was cut back by 4 bases and J by 6 bases. The CDR3 DNA reads TGTGCCATCAGTGGTGTCTGGGAGGCGGGGACAGGGAAGCGCGAGCAGTACTTC. Its translation: CAISGVWEAGTGKREQYF.

As for this clone: Other DNA sequences from this sample encode an identical CDR3 as well. V and J are TRBV5-6 and TRBJ1-1; D is possibly TRBD1 (6 bases). This CDR3 region has 14 residues. The ends were cut back, 0 bases at V and 4 bases at J, with 10 bases in the middle. The germline V gene has CDR1 SGHDT and CDR2 YYEEEE. CDR3: CASSLGQGSTEAFF. The CDR3 DNA reads as TGTGCCAGCAGCTTGGGGCAGGGGAGCACTGAAGCTTTCTTT.

The chain couples TRBV5-5 to TRBJ2-7, with unresolved D. The CDR3 runs to 12 residues. CDR1 is SGHKS and CDR2 is YYEKEE in the germline V gene (reference sequence). Trimming took off 4 bases at V and 6 bases at J, with 11 bases between the two ends. The CDR3 region is CASSASVAEQYF. Here the CDR3 DNA reads TGTGCCAGCAGCGCTTCCGTGGCCGAGCAGTACTTC.

The chain uses TRBV9 and TRBJ1-1; D ambiguous. The CDR3 consists of 13 residues. The V end lost 4 bases, the J end lost 3 bases, and 10 bases lay between the germline ends. Germline V gives CDR1 SGDLS, CDR2 YYNGEE. The CDR3 protein is CASSLGLDTEAFF. The DNA of the CDR3 is TGTGCCAGCAGCCTCGGCCTAGACACTGAAGCTTTCTTT.

V gene TRBV6-1 combines with J gene TRBJ2-1; TRBD1 aligns across 7 bases. Unmatched junction bases numbered 11, after V lost 7 bases and J lost 5 bases. The CDR3 loop spans 15 amino acids. CDR1 is MNHNS and CDR2 is SASEGT in the germline V gene. The CDR3 is CASTRTGSDDNEQFF. CDR3 bases: TGTGCCAGCACCAGGACAGGTTCGGACGACAATGAGCAGTTCTTC.

The chain joins TRBV5-4 to TRBJ1-4, with 9 nucleotides matching TRBD1. Unmatched junction bases numbered 2, after V lost 3 bases and J lost 5 bases. Looked up from germline, CDR1 is SGHNT and CDR2 is YYREEE (reference sequence). The CDR3 contains 14 residues. The CDR3 DNA is TGTGCCAGCAGCTCCGGGACAGGGAATGAAAAACTGTTTTTT. As protein: CASSSGTGNEKLFF.

A word on this clone: Within the sample, other DNA sequences also encode this same CDR3. The chain has TRBV25-1 and TRBJ1-1; D is possibly TRBD1 (5 bases). V was pared by 4 bases and J by 2 bases, with 8 bases between. Per germline, CDR1 MGHDK and CDR2 SYGVNS. This CDR3 comprises 13 residues. The DNA for the CDR3 is TGTGCCAGCAGTGGCAGGGCTAACACTGAAGCTTTCTTT. Protein sequence: CASSGRANTEAFF.

For this clone: Other nucleotide sequences in the sample specify the same CDR3. The J gene is TRBJ2-2, the V gene TRBV2, with D unresolved. Trimming left V 3 bases short and J 2 bases short, with 4 bases between. Germline V gives CDR1 SNHLY, CDR2 FYNNEI. The CDR3 loop spans 13 amino acids. CDR3 bases: TGTGCCAGCAGTGAGACTAACACCGGGGAGCTGTTTTTT. Protein sequence: CASSETNTGELFF.